This T cell receptor (beta chain) emerged from a study of T-cell memory formation after mild COVID-19 (dated by TCRdb to about 2021). In the study overall: TCR sequence clusters from the two donors were found to be largely donor specific. T-cell clones expanding and contracting after mild COVID-19 in a couple of donors were tracked by longitudinal TCRalpha and TCRbeta repertoire sequencing. Two young, previously healthy adult volunteers made up the cohort, one male and one female. The study at large found these results: The study included only two mild cases, and larger cohorts that include severe cases with pre-infection samples were judged to be necessary. Some responding clones were found in pre-infection memory, which suggests that pre-existing cross-reactive memory T cells took part in the SARS-CoV-2 response. Contracting CD4+ clones were located mainly in the CM and EM memory subsets, whereas CD8+ clones were found to be enriched in EMRA. SARS-CoV-2 specificity was not confirmed for the second-wave clones peaking on day 37. Balanced CD4/CD8 phenotypes were observed for clones contracting from day 15 to 85, whereas a bias towards CD4+ was observed for a second wave of clones expanding from day 15 to 37.

The CDR3 has 14 amino acids, counting the end cysteine and phenylalanine. Only CDR3 DNA is held: 42 bases, read in frame from base 1. V was cut back by 5 bases and J by 4 bases, leaving a gap of 11 bases between them. CDR1 and CDR2 are drawn from the germline V gene: MNHEY, SVGEGT. This clonotype was observed a few times. Its antigen is not yet known. One base away there is no much larger clone; base qualities are not given. Sequencing instrument: Illumina NovaSeq 6000. TCRalpha and TCRbeta cDNA libraries were constructed by 5'RACE with constant-segment primers, with sample barcodes and unique molecular identifiers being introduced. RNA was extracted from every sample with Trizol reagent. Library amplification was performed in two PCR steps, and a second sample barcode and Illumina TruSeq adapters were introduced in the second step. Sequencing of the libraries was done on an Illumina NovaSeq, producing 2 x 150 bp paired-end reads. The source study handled its data this way. Reads were demultiplexed and collapsed into UMI-guided consensus sequences with migec v1.2.7. Using mixcr v2.1.11, the UMI consensuses were aligned to TRA and TRB V and J templates and assembled into clonotypes. A clonotype was counted as expanded or contracted only if both edgeR and NoisET called the change significant, with noise models trained on biological replicates. For edgeR calls, a false discovery rate-adjusted p below 0.01 and a log2 fold-change threshold of 1 were applied. As an exploratory analysis of dynamics, PCA with hierarchical clustering was applied to max-normalized trajectories of the 1000 most abundant clonotypes. Separately sequenced CD4+ and CD8+ repertoires were used to assign the CD4 or CD8 phenotype of responding clones. TCRdb redid the processing of the public reads, applying fastp at Q25 and MiXCR, and retained in-frame beta chains. Under each unique CDR3 protein, matching rows form one entry showing the most common genes and DNA. These V and J calls are TCRdb output, not the study's own analysis. This sample is represented by fewer than 600,000 distinct CDR3 sequences; less than 25% of them were singletons. The ten largest clones represent under 8.5% of the sample.

Ficoll-Paque density gradient centrifugation was the method used to isolate PBMCs. Sequencing input: PBMCs or a T cell subset sorted from them (not recorded which). The clonotype comes from an adult woman who had mild COVID-19 (a few samples of this study predate the infection). The sample titles of this study are shuffled in the database, so cell type and time point are left out; the donor was told from shared clones. The chain couples TRBV6-2 or TRBV6-3 to TRBJ2-2; the D gene lacks a confident call. DNA sequence: TGTGCCAGCAGTCTCGGCCTCACCACCGGGGAGCTGTTTTTT. Its protein reads: CASSLGLTTGELFF.